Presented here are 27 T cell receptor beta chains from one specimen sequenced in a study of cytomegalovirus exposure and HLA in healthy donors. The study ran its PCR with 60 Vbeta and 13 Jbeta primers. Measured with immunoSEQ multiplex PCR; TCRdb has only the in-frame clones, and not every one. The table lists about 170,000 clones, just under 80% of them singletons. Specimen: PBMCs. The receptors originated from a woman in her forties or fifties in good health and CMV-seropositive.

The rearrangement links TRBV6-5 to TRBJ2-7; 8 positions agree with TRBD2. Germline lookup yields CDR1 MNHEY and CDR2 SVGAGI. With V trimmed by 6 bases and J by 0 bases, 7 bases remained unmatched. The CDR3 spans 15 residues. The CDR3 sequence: CASSSGGPTSYEQYF. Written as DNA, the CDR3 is TGTGCCAGCAGCAGCGGGGGCCCTACCTCCTACGAGCAGTACTTC.

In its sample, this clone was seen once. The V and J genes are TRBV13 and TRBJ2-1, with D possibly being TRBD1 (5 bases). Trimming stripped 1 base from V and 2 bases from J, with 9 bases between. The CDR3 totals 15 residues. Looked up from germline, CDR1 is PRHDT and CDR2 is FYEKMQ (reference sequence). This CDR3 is CASSLEAGTYNEQFF. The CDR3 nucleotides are TGTGCCAGCAGCTTAGAAGCAGGGACCTACAATGAGCAGTTCTTC.

The CDR3 DNA reads TGTGCCTGGGGGGGCGCGGGTCAGCCCCAGCATTTT. This encodes CAWGGAGQPQHF. The rearrangement uses TRBV30 and TRBJ1-5, with D perhaps TRBD1 (6 bases). Trimming took 5 bases from V and 6 from J, leaving 11 bases between them. The length of the CDR3 is 12 residues. Germline V CDR1 and CDR2: GTSNPN, SVGIG (reference sequence).

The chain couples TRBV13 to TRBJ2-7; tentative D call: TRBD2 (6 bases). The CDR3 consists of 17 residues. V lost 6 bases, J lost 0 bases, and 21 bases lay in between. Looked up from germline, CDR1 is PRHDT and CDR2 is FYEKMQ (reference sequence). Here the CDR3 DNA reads TGTGCCAGCAGGAAGGGGCTCGGGACTTTAGACTCCTACGAGCAGTACTTC. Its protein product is CASRKGLGTLDSYEQYF.

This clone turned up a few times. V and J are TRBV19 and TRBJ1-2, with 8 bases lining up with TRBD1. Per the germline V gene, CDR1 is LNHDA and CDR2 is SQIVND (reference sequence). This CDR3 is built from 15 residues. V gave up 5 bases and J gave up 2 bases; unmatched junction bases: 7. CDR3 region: CASSFGQGWNYGYTF. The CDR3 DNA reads TGTGCCAGTAGTTTCGGACAGGGCTGGAACTATGGCTACACCTTC.

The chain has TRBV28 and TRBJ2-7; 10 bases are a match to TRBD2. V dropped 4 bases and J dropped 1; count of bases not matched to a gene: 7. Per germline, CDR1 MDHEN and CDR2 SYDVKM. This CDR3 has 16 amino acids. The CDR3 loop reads CASSSPSGRASYEQYF. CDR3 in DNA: TGTGCCAGCAGTTCTCCGAGCGGGAGGGCATCCTACGAGCAGTACTTC.

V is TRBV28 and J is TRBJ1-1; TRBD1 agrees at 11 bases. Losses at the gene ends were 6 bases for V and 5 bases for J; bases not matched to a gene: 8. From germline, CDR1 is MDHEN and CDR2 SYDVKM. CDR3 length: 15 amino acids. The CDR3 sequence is CASRGSGQGGTEAFF. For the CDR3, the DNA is TGTGCCAGCAGGGGCTCGGGACAGGGGGGAACTGAAGCTTTCTTT. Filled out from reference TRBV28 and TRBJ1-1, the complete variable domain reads DVKVTQSSRYLVKRTGEKVFLECVQDMDHENMFWYRQDPGLGLRLIYFSYDVKMKEKGDIPEGYSVSREKKERFSLILESASTNQTSMYLCASRGSGQGGTEAFFGQGTRLTVV.

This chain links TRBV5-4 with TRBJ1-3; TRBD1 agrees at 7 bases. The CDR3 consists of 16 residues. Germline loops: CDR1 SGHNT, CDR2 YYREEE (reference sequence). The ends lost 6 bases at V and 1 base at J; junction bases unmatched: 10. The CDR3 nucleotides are TGTGCCAGCACCGCGACAGGGAGACGTTCTGGAAACACCATATATTTT. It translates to CASTATGRRSGNTIYF.

For the CDR3, the DNA is TGTGCCAGCAGCCGCCGGGACAGTGAAGCTTTCTTT. The encoded protein is CASSRRDSEAFF. The chain is built from TRBV5-6 and TRBJ1-1; 7 bases match TRBD1. V lost 4 bases, J lost 7 bases, and 4 bases stayed unmatched. Germline loops: CDR1 SGHDT, CDR2 YYEEEE. The length of the CDR3 is 12 residues.

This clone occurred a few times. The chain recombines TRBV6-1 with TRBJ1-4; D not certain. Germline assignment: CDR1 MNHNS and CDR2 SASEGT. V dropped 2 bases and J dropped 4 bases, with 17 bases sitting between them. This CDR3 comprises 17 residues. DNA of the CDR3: TGTGCCAGCAGTGAACTCCCGGGAGGGAGCCTTAATGAAAAACTGTTTTTT. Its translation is CASSELPGGSLNEKLFF.

The CDR3: CASRGGGVRTGELFF. As DNA, the CDR3 is TGTGCCAGCAGGGGGGGAGGGGTTCGCACCGGGGAGCTGTTTTTT. V usage is TRBV7-2 and J usage is TRBJ2-2; 7 bases are shared with TRBD2. The CDR3 extends over 15 amino acids. Per germline, CDR1 SGHTA and CDR2 FQGNSA. V lost 6 bases to trimming and J lost 4 bases; unmatched junction nucleotides: 8.

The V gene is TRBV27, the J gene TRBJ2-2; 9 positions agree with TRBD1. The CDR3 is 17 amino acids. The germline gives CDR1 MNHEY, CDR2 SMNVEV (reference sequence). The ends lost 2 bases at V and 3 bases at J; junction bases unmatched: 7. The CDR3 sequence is CASSLRMGQGYTGELFF. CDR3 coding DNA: TGTGCCAGCAGTTTAAGAATGGGACAGGGTTACACCGGGGAGCTGTTTTTT.

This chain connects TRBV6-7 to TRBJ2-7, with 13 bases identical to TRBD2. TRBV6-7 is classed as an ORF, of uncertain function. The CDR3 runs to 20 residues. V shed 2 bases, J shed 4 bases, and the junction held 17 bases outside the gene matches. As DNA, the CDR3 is TGTGCCAGCAGTTACCCGGCCAGTACGGGACTAGCGGGAAATAATTACGAGCAGTACTTC. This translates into CASSYPASTGLAGNNYEQYF.

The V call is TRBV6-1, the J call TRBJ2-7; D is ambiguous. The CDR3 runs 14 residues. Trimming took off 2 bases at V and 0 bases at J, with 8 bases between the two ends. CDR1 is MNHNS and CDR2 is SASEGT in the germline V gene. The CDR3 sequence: CASSEPASSYEQYF. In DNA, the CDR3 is TGTGCCAGCAGTGAACCTGCTAGCTCCTACGAGCAGTACTTC.

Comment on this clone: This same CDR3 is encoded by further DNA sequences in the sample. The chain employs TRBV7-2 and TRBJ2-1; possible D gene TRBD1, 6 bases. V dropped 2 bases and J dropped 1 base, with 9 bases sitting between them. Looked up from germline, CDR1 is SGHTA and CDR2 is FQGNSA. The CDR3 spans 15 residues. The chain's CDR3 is CASSLLGGSYNEQFF. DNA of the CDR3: TGTGCCAGCAGCTTATTAGGGGGATCCTACAATGAGCAGTTCTTC.

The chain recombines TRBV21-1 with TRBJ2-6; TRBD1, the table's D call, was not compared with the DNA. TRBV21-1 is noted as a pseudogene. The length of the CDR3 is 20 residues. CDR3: CASSKGEGTGESPGANVLTF. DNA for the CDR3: TGTGCCAGCAGCAAAGGTGAGGGGACAGGGGAGTCACCTGGGGCCAACGTCCTGACTTTC.

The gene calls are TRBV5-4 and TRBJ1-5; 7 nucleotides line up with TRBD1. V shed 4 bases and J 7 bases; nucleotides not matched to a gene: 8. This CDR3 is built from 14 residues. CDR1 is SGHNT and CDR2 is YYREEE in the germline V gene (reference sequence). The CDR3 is CASSAGQDGQPQHF. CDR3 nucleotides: TGTGCCAGCAGCGCCGGACAGGACGGCCAGCCCCAGCATTTT.

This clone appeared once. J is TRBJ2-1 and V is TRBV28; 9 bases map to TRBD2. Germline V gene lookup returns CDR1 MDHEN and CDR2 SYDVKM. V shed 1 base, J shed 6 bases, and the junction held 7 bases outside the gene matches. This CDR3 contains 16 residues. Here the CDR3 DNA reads TGTGCCAGCAGTTTATTTCGCAGCGGGGGGCTCAATGAGCAGTTCTTC. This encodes CASSLFRSGGLNEQFF.

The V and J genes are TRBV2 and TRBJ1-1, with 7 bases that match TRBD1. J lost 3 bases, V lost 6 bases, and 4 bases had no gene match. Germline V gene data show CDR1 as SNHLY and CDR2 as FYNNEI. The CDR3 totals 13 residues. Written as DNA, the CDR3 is TGTGCCAGCAGCCCTGACAGGGACACTGAAGCTTTCTTT. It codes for CASSPDRDTEAFF.

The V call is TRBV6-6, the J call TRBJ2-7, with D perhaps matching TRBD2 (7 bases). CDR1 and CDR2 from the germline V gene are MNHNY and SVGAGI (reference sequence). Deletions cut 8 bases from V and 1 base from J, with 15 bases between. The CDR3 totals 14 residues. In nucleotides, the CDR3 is TGTGCCAGCGGTCAAGGGGGGGTGTCCTACGAGCAGTACTTC. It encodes CASGQGGVSYEQYF.

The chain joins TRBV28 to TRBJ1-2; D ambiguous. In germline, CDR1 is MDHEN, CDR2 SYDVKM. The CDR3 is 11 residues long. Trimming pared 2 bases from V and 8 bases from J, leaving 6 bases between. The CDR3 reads CASSLARGYTF. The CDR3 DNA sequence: TGTGCCAGCAGTTTAGCCCGGGGCTACACCTTC.

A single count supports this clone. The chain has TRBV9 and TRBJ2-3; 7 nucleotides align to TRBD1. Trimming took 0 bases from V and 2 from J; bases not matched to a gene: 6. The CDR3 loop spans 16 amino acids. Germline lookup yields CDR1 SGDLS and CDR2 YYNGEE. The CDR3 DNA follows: TGTGCCAGCAGCGTAGATCCCGGGACAGTCACAGATACGCAGTATTTT. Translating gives CASSVDPGTVTDTQYF.

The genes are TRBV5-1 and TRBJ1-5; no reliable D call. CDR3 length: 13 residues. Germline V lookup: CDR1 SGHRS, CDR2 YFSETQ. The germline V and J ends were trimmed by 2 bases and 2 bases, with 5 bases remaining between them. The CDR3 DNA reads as TGCGCCAGCAGCTTCGGGGGCAATCAGCCCCAGCATTTT. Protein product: CASSFGGNQPQHF.

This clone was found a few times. For the CDR3, the DNA is TGTGCCAGCCAGTTGATGTCCAGGGAGGACCCCCAGCATTTT. It encodes CASQLMSREDPQHF. The V gene is TRBV6-6, the J gene TRBJ1-5; D perhaps matches TRBD1 (5 bases). V was clipped by 8 bases and J by 10 bases, with 21 bases between them. The CDR3 length is 14 residues. Germline CDR1 MNHNY, CDR2 SVGAGI (reference sequence).

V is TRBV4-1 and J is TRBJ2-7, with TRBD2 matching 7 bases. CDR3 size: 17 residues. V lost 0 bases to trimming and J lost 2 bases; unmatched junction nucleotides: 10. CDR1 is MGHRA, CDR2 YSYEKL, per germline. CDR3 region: CASSQEKLAETTYEQYF. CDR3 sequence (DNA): TGCGCCAGCAGCCAAGAAAAGCTAGCGGAGACGACCTACGAGCAGTACTTC.

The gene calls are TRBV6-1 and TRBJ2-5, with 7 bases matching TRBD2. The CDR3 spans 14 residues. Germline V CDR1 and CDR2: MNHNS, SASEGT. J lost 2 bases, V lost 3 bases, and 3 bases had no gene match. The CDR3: CASSDGGGQETQYF. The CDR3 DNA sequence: TGTGCCAGCAGTGATGGGGGGGGACAAGAGACCCAGTACTTC.

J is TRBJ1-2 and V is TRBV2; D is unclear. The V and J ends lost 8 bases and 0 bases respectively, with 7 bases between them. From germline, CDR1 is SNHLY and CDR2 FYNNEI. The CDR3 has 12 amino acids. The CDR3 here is CASRGANYGYTF. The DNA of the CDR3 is TGTGCCAGCCGTGGAGCTAACTATGGCTACACCTTC.